This T cell receptor (beta chain) comes out of a study of T cells in Graves' hyperthyroidism and ophthalmopathy. Study-level findings and limits: Among thyroid clonotypes expanded above 0.001, most also appeared in blood.

Amplified TCR beta CDR3 regions came from RNA transcripts. Carried out on the TCR CDR3, a first-round RT-PCR used the HTBI primer set. Each CDR3 protein gets one entry after TCRdb re-called the multiplex PCR reads with MiXCR. The data show about 640,000 distinct CDR3 sequences, with 13% to 15% seen just once and approximately 12% held by the top ten. Germline CDR1 reads MDHEN; CDR2 reads SYDVKM. V shed 4 bases and J 3 bases; nucleotides not matched to a gene: 4. The length of the CDR3 is 15 residues. This clonotype was seen at least ten times. Antigen: not known. The sample comprised blood. The source of this sequence is a woman in her forties or fifties with Graves' ophthalmopathy. This sequence joins TRBV28 and TRBJ2-1; TRBD2 aligns across 9 bases. CDR3 DNA sequence: TGTGCCAGCAGTTGGGGCGGGGGGGGCTACAATGAGCAGTTCTTC. Its protein product is CASSWGGGGYNEQFF.